This T cell receptor beta chain was documented in a study of shared clonotypes between healthy human individuals (dated by TCRdb to 2020 to 2022). About the investigation overall: The cohort included three men and a couple of women between 18 and 49 years of age. To estimate repertoire size and how much clonotypes are shared between individuals, the study performed deep sequencing of blood TCR repertoires from a handful of healthy adults. Different laboratories and diverse techniques were used to prepare libraries and sequence TCR repertoires, to increase sequencing depth and limit assay-specific biases. Leukapheresis yielded between about 0.9 and 9.5 billion PBMCs per donor. Broader findings and caveats from the paper: Only blood was sampled, and tissue TCR repertoires likely differ from those in blood. Because the study included only a small number of donors, the genetic and exposure-history diversity represented was limited. Pairwise subsampling led to the expectation that sequencing depth would affect the degree of clonotype sharing among donors.

Donors were healthy HIV-negative adults with no recently reported acute infections or vaccinations. Only Caucasian adults living in Nashville, Tennessee, USA were represented among the donors. For unsorted samples, 90 million to 95 million PBMCs were counted, and genomic DNA was extracted using the QIAamp DNA Blood Mini kit. Blood was collected by leukapheresis, and PBMCs were isolated by Ficoll-Histopaque density gradient centrifugation and then cryopreserved in liquid nitrogen vapor phase. The CDR3, cysteine through phenylalanine, is 12 amino acids long. The sequence is cut down to CDR3 DNA, 36 bases in frame from base 1. The germline V gene (reference sequence) specifies LNHDA as CDR1 and SQIVND as CDR2. V and J are truncated by 7 bases and 4 bases respectively, leaving an intervening sequence of 10 bases. On this clone itself: Which antigen it targets is not known. Base qualities are not at hand, and no much larger clone is one base apart.

Using the deep immunoSEQ assay, TCR CDR3 regions were amplified from genomic DNA by multiplex PCR. Extracted genomic DNA from each cell subset was distributed evenly across all wells of several immunoSEQ 96-well plates, and each plate was treated as a replicate. Each replicate PCR for unsorted PBMC received 250 to 300 ng genomic DNA, equal to tens of thousands of T cell genomes. Ten immunoSEQ deep assay plates were used to sequence the unsorted PBMC genomic DNA. The purified libraries were quantified using a Qubit 3.0 fluorometer, sized with a Bioanalyzer 2100, and then quantified again using the KAPA Library Quantification kit. Each immunoSEQ 96-well plate was sequenced on its own single-read 150-cycle Illumina NextSeq 550 flow cell. On the authors' methods: Because the immunoSEQ output held only junctional sequences and lacked quality scores, the filtering could not match the filtering applied to full-length reads. Sequences were annotated with PyIR, a Python wrapper for IgBLAST v1.9, and V/J genes and CDR3 were assigned using IMGT germline references. Reads were removed for weak V/J assignments (E-value above 1e-6), missing CDR3, stop codons, out-of-frame junctions, or ambiguous translated residues. V3J clonotypes were defined as sequences sharing the same inferred V gene, J gene, and CDR3 amino acid sequence. To compute the percentage overlap between repertoires, the number of shared unique clonotypes was divided by the size of the smaller repertoire. RTK rarefaction, the Chao1 estimator, and Recon v2.1 estimates of unobserved clonotypes were used to assess repertoire richness. TCRdb retrieved this table from immuneACCESS and kept in-frame rearrangements only. Not all clones are present; in checked studies, unresolved V genes account for under half, and no reason is known for the remainder. The D gene and trimming were derived from the DNA, and the V and J assignments and clone size from that table. This sample comprises some 510,000 clones, approximately 79% of them detected only once. Clones ranked in the top ten supply 13% of the sample.

The origin of this receptor is a woman in her 40s in good health. Some clones in this sample may be carry-over from other donors' samples. The sample consisted of PBMCs. The chain uses TRBV19 and TRBJ1-2; no D segment can be confidently identified. The nucleotide sequence is TGTGCCAGTAATGGGGAATTCTATGGCTACACCTTC. This is translated as CASNGEFYGYTF. The CDR3 plus the reference TRBV19 and TRBJ1-2 genes for the other parts give the full variable domain: DGGITQSPKYLFRKEGQNVTLSCEQNLNHDAMYWYRQDPGQGLRLIYYSQIVNDFQKGDIAEGYSVSREKKESFPLTVTSAQKNPTAFYLCASNGEFYGYTFGSGTRLTVV.